The 9 T cell receptor beta chains given below trace back to one sample, sequenced in a study of regulatory T cells in long-lasting Graves disease. Through Arm-PCR of CDR3 regions and iRepertoire HTBI primers, TCR beta libraries were built. TCRdb re-called the multiplex PCR reads through MiXCR, storing one row per CDR3 protein. The repertoire includes fewer than 550,000 distinct CDR3 sequences, around 17% of them detected once, and less than 30% sits in the top ten. Time point here: newly diagnosed GD, antithyroid drugs for less than 3 months. With RNA extracted from PBMCs as input, the TCR library was made. Separately, the same data were catalogued under a study of T cells in Graves' hyperthyroidism and ophthalmopathy.

The sequencing used peripheral blood mononuclear cells (PBMCs), collected at new diagnosis, from a patient treated with antithyroid drugs. Source of these receptors: a woman under 30 with Graves disease.

At least ten counts were recorded for this clonotype. This chain links TRBV27 with TRBJ2-3; TRBD2 aligns across 10 bases. Germline V gene data show CDR1 as MNHEY and CDR2 as SMNVEV (reference sequence). The CDR3 totals 18 residues. V shed 6 bases and J 2 bases; nucleotides not matched to a gene: 14. CDR3 sequence (DNA): TGTGCCAGCAGAACTCTAGGACTAGCGGAGGGGAACACAGATACGCAGTATTTT. Amino acid sequence: CASRTLGLAEGNTDTQYF.

The table lists this clonotype with many counts. The chain joins TRBV7-6 to TRBJ2-7, with D perhaps assigned TRBD1 or TRBD2 (5 bases each). The CDR3 consists of 14 residues. V lost 1 base and J lost 0, with 7 bases in between. Germline assignment: CDR1 SGHVS and CDR2 FNYEAQ. CDR3 nucleotide sequence: TGTGCCAGCAGCTTAGACGGGACCTCCTACGAGCAGTACTTC. Translating it yields CASSLDGTSYEQYF.

The rearrangement joins TRBV7-3 to TRBJ2-1; D is undetermined. Deletions cut 4 bases from V and 7 bases from J, with 11 bases between. Germline V gene lookup returns CDR1 SGHTA and CDR2 FQGTGA. CDR3 size: 13 residues. The CDR3 spells CASSSTGANEQFF. CDR3 in DNA: TGTGCCAGCAGCTCCACCGGAGCTAATGAGCAGTTCTTC.

This clonotype was recorded a few times. V usage is TRBV4-3 and J usage is TRBJ2-4, with D unclear. V was cut by 0 bases and J by 1 base, with 4 bases left in between. In germline, CDR1 is LGHNA, CDR2 YSLEER. The CDR3 loop spans 14 amino acids. The CDR3 DNA is TGCGCCAGCAGCCAAGAGGTTGCCAAAAACATTCAGTACTTC. Its protein product is CASSQEVAKNIQYF.

Notes on this clonotype: This clone may be a read error of a much larger clone one base away. The V and J genes are TRBV3-1 and TRBJ2-5; TRBD2 matches at 8 bases. The length of the CDR3 is 14 residues. Germline V gene lookup returns CDR1 LGHDT and CDR2 YNNKEL (reference sequence). This CDR3 is CASSPGLGQATQYF. CDR3 nucleotides: TGTGCCAGCAGCCCGGGACTAGGACAAGCGACCCAGTACTTC.

This clonotype was observed a handful of times. The CDR3 region is CASWTGGRLGGYTF. In DNA form, the CDR3 reads TGTGCCAGCTGGACAGGGGGCAGACTCGGCGGCTACACCTTC. The chain employs TRBV28 and TRBJ1-2; 11 bases align to TRBD1. This CDR3 has 14 residues. Looked up from germline, CDR1 is MDHEN and CDR2 is SYDVKM. The V gene end was trimmed by 8 bases and the J gene end by 8 bases; junction bases not matched to a gene: 10.

This clonotype has a handful of counts. The chain links TRBV10-3 to TRBJ2-1; 9 bases align to TRBD2. Germline CDR1 reads ENHRY; CDR2 reads SYGVKD. The V gene end was trimmed by 10 bases and the J gene end by 6 bases; junction bases not matched to a gene: 7. The CDR3 is 13 residues long. The CDR3 sequence: CANKAGGFNEQFF. CDR3 DNA: TGTGCCAACAAAGCGGGAGGCTTCAATGAGCAGTTCTTC.

V usage is TRBV27 and J usage is TRBJ2-2; D remains unclear. Trimming took 3 bases from V and 6 from J, leaving 5 bases between them. The germline CDR1 and CDR2 sequences are MNHEY and SMNVEV (reference sequence). The CDR3 runs to 12 residues. This chain's CDR3 is CASSFISGELFF. The CDR3 DNA reads TGTGCCAGCAGTTTTATCTCCGGGGAGCTGTTTTTT.

The chain carries TRBV28 and TRBJ2-1; TRBD2 agrees at 14 bases. Germline lookup yields CDR1 MDHEN and CDR2 SYDVKM. The CDR3 has 17 amino acids. J was trimmed by 4 bases and V by 6 bases; bases with no gene match: 8. Written as DNA, the CDR3 is TGTGCCAGCAGGCGGACTAGCGGGAGGTTGGTTTACAATGAGCAGTTCTTC. This translates into CASRRTSGRLVYNEQFF.